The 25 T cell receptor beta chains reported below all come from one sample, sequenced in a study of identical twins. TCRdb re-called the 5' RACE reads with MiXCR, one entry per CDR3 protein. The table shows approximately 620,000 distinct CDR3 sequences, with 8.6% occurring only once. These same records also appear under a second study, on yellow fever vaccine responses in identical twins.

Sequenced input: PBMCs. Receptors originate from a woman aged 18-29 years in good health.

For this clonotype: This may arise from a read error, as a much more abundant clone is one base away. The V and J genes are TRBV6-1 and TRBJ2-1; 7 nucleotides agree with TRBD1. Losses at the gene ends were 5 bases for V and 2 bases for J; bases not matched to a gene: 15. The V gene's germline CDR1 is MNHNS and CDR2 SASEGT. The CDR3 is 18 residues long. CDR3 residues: CASSRLTQGVGTYNEQFF. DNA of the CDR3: TGTGCCAGCAGTCGTCTAACTCAGGGGGTGGGAACCTACAATGAGCAGTTCTTC.

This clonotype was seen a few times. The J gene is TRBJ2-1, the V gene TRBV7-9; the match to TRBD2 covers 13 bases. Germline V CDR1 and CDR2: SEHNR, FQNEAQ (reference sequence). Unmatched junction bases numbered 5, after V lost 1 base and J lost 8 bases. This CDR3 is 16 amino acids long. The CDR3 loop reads CASSLGLAGGPDEQFF. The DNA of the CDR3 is TGTGCCAGCAGCTTAGGACTAGCGGGGGGACCGGATGAGCAGTTCTTC. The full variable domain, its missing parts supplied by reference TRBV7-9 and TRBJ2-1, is DTGVSQNPRHKITKRGQNVTFRCDPISEHNRLYWYRQTLGQGPEFLTYFQNEAQLEKSRLLSDRFSAERPKGSFSTLEIQRTEQGDSAMYLCASSLGLAGGPDEQFFGPGTRLTVL.

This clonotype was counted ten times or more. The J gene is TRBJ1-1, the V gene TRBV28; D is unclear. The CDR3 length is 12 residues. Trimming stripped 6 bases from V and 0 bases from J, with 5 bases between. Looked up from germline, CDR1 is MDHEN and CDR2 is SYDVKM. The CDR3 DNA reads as TGTGCCAGCAGCTTAGTGAACACTGAAGCTTTCTTT. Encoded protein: CASSLVNTEAFF.

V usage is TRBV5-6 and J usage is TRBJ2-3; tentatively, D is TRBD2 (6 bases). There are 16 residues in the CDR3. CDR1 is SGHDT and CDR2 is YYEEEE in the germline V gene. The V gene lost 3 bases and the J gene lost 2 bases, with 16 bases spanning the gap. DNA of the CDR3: TGTGCCAGCAGCTATTCCCCGGGACTTTTCACAGATACGCAGTATTTT. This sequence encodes CASSYSPGLFTDTQYF.

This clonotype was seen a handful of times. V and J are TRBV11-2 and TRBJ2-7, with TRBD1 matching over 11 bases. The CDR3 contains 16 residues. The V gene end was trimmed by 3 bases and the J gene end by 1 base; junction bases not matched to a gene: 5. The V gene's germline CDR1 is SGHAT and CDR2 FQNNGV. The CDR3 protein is CASSFPGQGASYEQYF. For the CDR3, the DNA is TGTGCCAGCAGCTTTCCTGGACAGGGGGCGTCCTACGAGCAGTACTTC.

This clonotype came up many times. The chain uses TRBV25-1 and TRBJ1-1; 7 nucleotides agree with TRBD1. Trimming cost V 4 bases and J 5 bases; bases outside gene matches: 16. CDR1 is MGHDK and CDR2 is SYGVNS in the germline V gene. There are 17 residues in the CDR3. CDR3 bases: TGTGCCAGCAGTGCTGGCAGGGGGGGATGGGAGTTGACTGAAGCTTTCTTT. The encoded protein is CASSAGRGGWELTEAFF. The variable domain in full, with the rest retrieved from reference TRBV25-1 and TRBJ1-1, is EADIYQTPRYLVIGTGKKITLECSQTMGHDKMYWYQQDPGMELHLIHYSYGVNSTEKGDLSSESTVSRIRTEHFPLTLESARPSHTSQYLCASSAGRGGWELTEAFFGQGTRLTVV.

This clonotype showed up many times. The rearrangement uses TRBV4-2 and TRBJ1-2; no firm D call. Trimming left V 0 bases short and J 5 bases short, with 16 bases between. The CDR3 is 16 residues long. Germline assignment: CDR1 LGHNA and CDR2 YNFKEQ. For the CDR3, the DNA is TGTGCCAGCAGCCAAGACCCCCGGGGAGGAGGGTATGGCTACACCTTC. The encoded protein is CASSQDPRGGGYGYTF.

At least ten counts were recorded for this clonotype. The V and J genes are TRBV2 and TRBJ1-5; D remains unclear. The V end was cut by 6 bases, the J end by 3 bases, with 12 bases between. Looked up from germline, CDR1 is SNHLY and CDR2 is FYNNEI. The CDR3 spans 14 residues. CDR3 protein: CASRALQHNQPQHF. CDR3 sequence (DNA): TGTGCCAGCAGAGCTTTACAGCACAATCAGCCCCAGCATTTT.

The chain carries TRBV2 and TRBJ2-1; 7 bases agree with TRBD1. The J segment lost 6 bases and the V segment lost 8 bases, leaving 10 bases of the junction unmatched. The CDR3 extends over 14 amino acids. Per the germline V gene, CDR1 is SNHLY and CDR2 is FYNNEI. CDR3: CASGRDRVANEQFF. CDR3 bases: TGTGCCAGCGGTCGAGACAGGGTTGCCAATGAGCAGTTCTTC.

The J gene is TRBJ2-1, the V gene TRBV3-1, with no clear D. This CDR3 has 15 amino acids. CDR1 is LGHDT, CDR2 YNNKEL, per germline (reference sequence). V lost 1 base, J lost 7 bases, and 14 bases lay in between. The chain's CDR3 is CASSQVTEKRNEQFF. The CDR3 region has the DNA TGTGCCAGCAGCCAAGTGACGGAGAAAAGGAATGAGCAGTTCTTC.

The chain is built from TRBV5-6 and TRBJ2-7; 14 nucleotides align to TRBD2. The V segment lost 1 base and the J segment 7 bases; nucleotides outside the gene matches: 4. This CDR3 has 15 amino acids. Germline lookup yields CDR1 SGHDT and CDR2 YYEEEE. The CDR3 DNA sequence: TGTGCCAGCAGCTTGTTGGGACTAGCGGGGGTTGAGCAGTACTTC. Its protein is CASSLLGLAGVEQYF. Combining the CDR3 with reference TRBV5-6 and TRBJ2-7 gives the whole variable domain DAGVTQSPTHLIKTRGQQVTLRCSPKSGHDTVSWYQQALGQGPQFIFQYYEEEERQRGNFPDRFSGHQFPNYSSELNVNALLLGDSALYLCASSLLGLAGVEQYFGPGTRLTVT.

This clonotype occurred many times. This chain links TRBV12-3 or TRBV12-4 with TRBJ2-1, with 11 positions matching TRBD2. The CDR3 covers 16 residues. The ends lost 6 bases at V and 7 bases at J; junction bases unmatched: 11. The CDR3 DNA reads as TGTGCCAGCAGCCAAGGACTAGCGGGCGGTCTTAATGAGCAGTTCTTC. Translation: CASSQGLAGGLNEQFF.

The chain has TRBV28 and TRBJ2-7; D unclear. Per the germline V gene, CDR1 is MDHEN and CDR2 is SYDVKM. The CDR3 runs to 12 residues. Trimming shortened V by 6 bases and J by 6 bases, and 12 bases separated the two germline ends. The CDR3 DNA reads TGTGCCAGCAGAAATACCCCCGCCGAGCAGTACTTC. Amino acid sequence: CASRNTPAEQYF.

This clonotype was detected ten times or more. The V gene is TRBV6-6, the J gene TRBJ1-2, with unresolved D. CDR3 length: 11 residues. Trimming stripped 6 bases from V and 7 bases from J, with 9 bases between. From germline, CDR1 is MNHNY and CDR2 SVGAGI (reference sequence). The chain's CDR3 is CASSPSSGYTF. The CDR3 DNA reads TGTGCCAGCAGCCCCTCGTCTGGCTACACCTTC.

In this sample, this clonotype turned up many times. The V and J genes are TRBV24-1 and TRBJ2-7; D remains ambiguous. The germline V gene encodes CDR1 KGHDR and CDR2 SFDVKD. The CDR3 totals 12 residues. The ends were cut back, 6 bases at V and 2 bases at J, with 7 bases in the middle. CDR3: CATSPGPYEQYF. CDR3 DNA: TGTGCCACCAGTCCAGGTCCCTACGAGCAGTACTTC.

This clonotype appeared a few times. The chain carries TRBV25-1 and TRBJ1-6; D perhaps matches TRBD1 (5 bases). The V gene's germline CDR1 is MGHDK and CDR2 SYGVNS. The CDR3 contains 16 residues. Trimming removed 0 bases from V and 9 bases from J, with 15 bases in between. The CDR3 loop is CASSEYGRDRSSPLHF. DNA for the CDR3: TGTGCCAGCAGTGAATATGGCAGGGACCGTTCTTCACCCCTCCACTTT.

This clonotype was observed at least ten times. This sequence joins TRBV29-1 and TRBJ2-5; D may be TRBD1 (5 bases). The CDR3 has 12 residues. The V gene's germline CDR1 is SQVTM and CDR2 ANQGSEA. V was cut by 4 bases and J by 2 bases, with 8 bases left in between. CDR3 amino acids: CSVVSGQETQYF. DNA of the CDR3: TGCAGCGTTGTTTCAGGGCAAGAGACCCAGTACTTC. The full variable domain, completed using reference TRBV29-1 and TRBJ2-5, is SAVISQKPSRDICQRGTSLTIQCQVDSQVTMMFWYRQQPGQSLTLIATANQGSEATYESGFVIDKFPISRPNLTFSTLTVSNMSPEDSSIYLCSVVSGQETQYFGPGTRLLVL.

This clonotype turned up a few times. Written as DNA, the CDR3 is TGTGCCAGCAGTTTTATTGGAACAGGGAAGAACACTGAAGCTTTCTTT. This encodes CASSFIGTGKNTEAFF. The chain recombines TRBV12-3 or TRBV12-4 with TRBJ1-1; weak D call: TRBD1 (6 bases). V shed 3 bases and J shed 1 base, with 15 bases lying between them. This CDR3 spans 16 amino acids.

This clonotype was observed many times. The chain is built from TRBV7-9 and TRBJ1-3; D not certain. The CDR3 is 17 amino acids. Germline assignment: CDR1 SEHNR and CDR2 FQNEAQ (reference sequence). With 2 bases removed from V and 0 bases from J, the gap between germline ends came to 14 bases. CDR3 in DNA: TGTGCCAGCAGCTTAAGAGGCGGGTGGAGCTCTGGAAACACCATATATTTT. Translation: CASSLRGGWSSGNTIYF.

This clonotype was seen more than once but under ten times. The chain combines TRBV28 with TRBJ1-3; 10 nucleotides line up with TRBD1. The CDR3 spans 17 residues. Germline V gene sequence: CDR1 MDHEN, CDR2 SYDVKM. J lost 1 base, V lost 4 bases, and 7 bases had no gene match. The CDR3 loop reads CASSSPTGGTSGNTIYF. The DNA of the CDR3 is TGTGCCAGCAGTTCCCCGACAGGGGGCACATCTGGAAACACCATATATTTT.

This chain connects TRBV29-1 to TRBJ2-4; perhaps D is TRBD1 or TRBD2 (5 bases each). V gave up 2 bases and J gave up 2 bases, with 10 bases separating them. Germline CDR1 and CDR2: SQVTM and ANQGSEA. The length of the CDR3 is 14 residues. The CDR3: CSVESRGTKNIQYF. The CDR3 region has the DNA TGCAGCGTTGAATCGAGGGGAACCAAAAACATTCAGTACTTC.

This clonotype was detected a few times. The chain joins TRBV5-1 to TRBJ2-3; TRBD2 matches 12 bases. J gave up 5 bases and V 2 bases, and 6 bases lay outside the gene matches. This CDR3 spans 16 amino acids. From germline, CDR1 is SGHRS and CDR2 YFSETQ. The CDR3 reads CASSLQTSGGGDTQYF. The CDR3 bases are TGCGCCAGCAGCTTACAGACTAGCGGGGGAGGAGATACGCAGTATTTT.

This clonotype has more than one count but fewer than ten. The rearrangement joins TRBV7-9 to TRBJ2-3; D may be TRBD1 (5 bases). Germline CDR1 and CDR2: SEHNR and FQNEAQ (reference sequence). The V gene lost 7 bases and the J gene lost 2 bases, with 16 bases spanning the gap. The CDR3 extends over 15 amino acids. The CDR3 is CASIGRYRITDTQYF. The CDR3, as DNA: TGTGCCAGCATAGGTCGGTACAGGATCACAGATACGCAGTATTTT.

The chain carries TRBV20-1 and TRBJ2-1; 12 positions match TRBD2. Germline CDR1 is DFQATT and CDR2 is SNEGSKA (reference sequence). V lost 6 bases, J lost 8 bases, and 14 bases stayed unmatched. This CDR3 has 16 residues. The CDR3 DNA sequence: TGCAGTGCCGATACTAGCGGGGGGCGCCTCAGGCATGAGCAGTTCTTC. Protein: CSADTSGGRLRHEQFF.

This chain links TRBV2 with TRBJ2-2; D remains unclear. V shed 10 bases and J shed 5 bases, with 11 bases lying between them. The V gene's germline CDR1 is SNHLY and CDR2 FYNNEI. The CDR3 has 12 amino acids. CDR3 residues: CATFLETGELFF. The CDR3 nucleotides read TGTGCCACCTTTCTCGAGACCGGGGAGCTGTTTTTT.